Listed here are 14 T cell receptor beta chains from one sample, sequenced in a study of T cell responses to AZD1222 COVID-19 vaccine. TCRdb's table, derived via immunoSEQ multiplex PCR, lists solely in-frame clones and lacks some. The sample lists approximately 140,000 clones, over 85% occurring once. The sequencing used peripheral blood, collected 28 days after the second AZD1222 dose. The receptors here all came from an adult who received the AZD1222 COVID-19 vaccine.

J is TRBJ1-1 and V is TRBV12-3 or TRBV12-4; possibly TRBD1 for D (5 bases). This CDR3 is 12 amino acids long. V was clipped by 4 bases and J by 7 bases, with 10 bases between them. CDR3 DNA sequence: TGTGCCAGCAGTTGGGGCCCACATGAAGCTTTCTTT. As protein: CASSWGPHEAFF.

The V and J genes are TRBV24-1 and TRBJ2-3, with D uncertain. Germline V gives CDR1 KGHDR, CDR2 SFDVKD. This CDR3 has 14 amino acids. V gave up 3 bases and J gave up 6 bases, with 12 bases separating them. The CDR3 here is CATSDPFLGDTQYF. The CDR3 DNA follows: TGTGCCACCAGTGATCCCTTCCTGGGGGATACGCAGTATTTT.

The V call is TRBV11-3, the J call TRBJ2-1; TRBD1 or TRBD2 may be the D gene (5 bases each). Trimming shortened V by 1 base and J by 4 bases, and 8 bases separated the two germline ends. The CDR3 has 14 amino acids. CDR1 and CDR2 (germline): SGHNT, YENEEA. CDR3 in amino acids: CASSLVGAYNEQFF. CDR3 in DNA: TGTGCCAGCAGCTTAGTCGGGGCTTACAATGAGCAGTTCTTC.

The chain recombines TRBV7-8 with TRBJ2-7, with D hard to call. The V gene lost 3 bases and the J gene lost 3 bases, with 9 bases spanning the gap. The germline V gene encodes CDR1 SGHVS and CDR2 FQNEAQ. The CDR3 consists of 13 residues. The CDR3: CASSLGVGYEQYF. For the CDR3, the DNA is TGTGCCAGCAGCTTGGGCGTCGGCTACGAGCAGTACTTC.

CDR3 sequence: CASSGTGGGHLTGYTF. Written as DNA, the CDR3 is TGTGCCAGCAGCGGGACAGGGGGTGGACACCTCACTGGCTACACCTTC. The chain combines TRBV5-4 with TRBJ1-2; TRBD1 matches at 11 bases. The ends lost 4 bases at V and 7 bases at J; junction bases unmatched: 12. Germline values: CDR1 SGHNT, CDR2 YYREEE (reference sequence). The CDR3 is made up of 16 amino acids.

CDR3 in amino acids: CASSLNGQGTKYGYTF. The CDR3 DNA is TGTGCCAGCAGCTTAAACGGACAGGGGACCAAATATGGCTACACCTTC. V usage is TRBV11-2 and J usage is TRBJ1-2; 9 nucleotides agree with TRBD1. Germline V lookup: CDR1 SGHAT, CDR2 FQNNGV. The J segment lost 5 bases and the V segment lost 2 bases, leaving 9 bases of the junction unmatched. The CDR3 sequence is 16 residues long. The variable domain in full, completed from reference TRBV11-2 and TRBJ1-2, reads EAGVAQSPRYKIIEKRQSVAFWCNPISGHATLYWYQQILGQGPKLLIQFQNNGVVDDSQLPKDRFSAERLKGVDSTLKIQPAKLEDSAVYLCASSLNGQGTKYGYTFGSGTRLTVV.

The chain combines TRBV19 with TRBJ2-1, with D possibly TRBD2 on 6 matching bases. The CDR3 sequence is 16 residues long. V was clipped by 5 bases and J by 0 bases, with 14 bases between them. Looked up from germline, CDR1 is LNHDA and CDR2 is SQIVND (reference sequence). CDR3 region: CASSSSGTGSYNEQFF. The CDR3 nucleotides read TGTGCCAGTAGTTCGTCCGGGACTGGCTCCTACAATGAGCAGTTCTTC.

The chain couples TRBV12-3 or TRBV12-4 to TRBJ2-7, with 7 positions matching TRBD1. The CDR3 spans 13 residues. Trimming took 6 bases from V and 4 from J; bases not matched to a gene: 6. CDR3 sequence (DNA): TGTGCCAGCAGCCGCGAGACAGGGTACGAGCAGTACTTC. Its protein is CASSRETGYEQYF.

The genes are TRBV30 and TRBJ1-2; D possibly corresponds to TRBD1 (6 bases). The CDR3 loop spans 13 amino acids. V lost 0 bases to trimming and J lost 10 bases, with 15 bases between them. Germline V lookup: CDR1 GTSNPN, CDR2 SVGIG (reference sequence). The CDR3 coding sequence is TGTGCCTGGAGTGTTGGGGGGCCCCTGGCCTACACCTTC. Translating it yields CAWSVGGPLAYTF.

In this sample, this clone turned up once. The CDR3 sequence is CASSRDSGANVLTF. CDR3 DNA: TGTGCCAGCAGCAGGGACTCTGGGGCCAACGTCCTGACTTTC. This chain links TRBV27 with TRBJ2-6, with a tentative D call TRBD1 (5 bases). Germline CDR1 and CDR2: MNHEY and SMNVEV (reference sequence). Trimming removed 6 bases at V and 0 bases at J, with 6 bases between. CDR3 length: 14 amino acids.

V is TRBV28 and J is TRBJ1-2; D is unclear. The CDR3 extends over 14 amino acids. V shed 6 bases and J shed 3 bases, with 14 bases lying between them. Germline values: CDR1 MDHEN, CDR2 SYDVKM. CDR3 in amino acids: CASSPIIRDYGYTF. The CDR3 DNA is TGTGCCAGCAGCCCCATCATCCGTGACTATGGCTACACCTTC.

The V and J genes are TRBV6-6 and TRBJ1-2, with TRBD1 matching over 7 bases. The V gene's germline CDR1 is MNHNY and CDR2 SVGAGI (reference sequence). V shed 6 bases and J 4 bases; nucleotides not matched to a gene: 2. The CDR3 length is 12 residues. CDR3 residues: CASRTGVYGYTF. The CDR3 DNA reads as TGTGCCAGCAGAACAGGGGTCTATGGCTACACCTTC.

The gene calls are TRBV7-9 and TRBJ1-1, with D uncertain. The V gene's germline CDR1 is SEHNR and CDR2 FQNEAQ (reference sequence). V was shortened by 3 bases and J by 7 bases, with 9 bases between the two germline ends. The CDR3 extends over 12 amino acids. The DNA for the CDR3 is TGTGCCAGCAGCTTTCGGGAATTTGAAGCTTTCTTT. As protein: CASSFREFEAFF. Drawing the rest from reference TRBV7-9 and TRBJ1-1, the complete variable domain is DTGVSQNPRHKITKRGQNVTFRCDPISEHNRLYWYRQTLGQGPEFLTYFQNEAQLEKSRLLSDRFSAERPKGSFSTLEIQRTEQGDSAMYLCASSFREFEAFFGQGTRLTVV.

The rearrangement uses TRBV5-1 and TRBJ2-3; maybe TRBD2 (5 bases). Trimming took 0 bases from V and 2 from J, leaving 10 bases between them. The germline gives CDR1 SGHRS, CDR2 YFSETQ. The CDR3 has 15 amino acids. CDR3 bases: TGCGCCAGCAGCTTGGCTGGTAGCGACACAGATACGCAGTATTTT. This encodes CASSLAGSDTDTQYF.